The clone carrying this T cell receptor beta chain was picked up a small number of times. The antigen remains unidentified. RNA transcripts yielded amplified TCR beta CDR3 regions. After a first-round RT-PCR with HTBI primers, a second-round multiplex PCR was run. TCRdb ran MiXCR on the multiplex PCR reads and lists one entry per CDR3 protein. In the table there are about 1.2 million distinct CDR3 sequences, 36% of which are singletons. Deletions cut 0 bases from V and 0 bases from J, with 15 bases between. Germline assignment: CDR1 DFQATT and CDR2 SNEGSKA (reference sequence). The CDR3 runs 16 residues. The hyperthyroidism patients, aged 18 to 65, had been newly diagnosed, with under 2 months' duration. A diagnosis was made from clinical symptoms together with serum thyroxine, TRAb, thyroid ultrasound and orbital computed tomography. This record comes from a study of Graves' ophthalmopathy and Graves' hyperthyroidism.

Overall study results and limits: Researchers report that a 13-signature model separated ophthalmopathy from stable hyperthyroidism, posting 87.88% sensitivity and about 80% specificity. Blood also carried most expanded thyroid clonotypes exceeding 0.001 frequency.

The source material was peripheral blood or thyroid tissue (not recorded which). The rearrangement links TRBV20-1 to TRBJ2-7, with D possibly matching TRBD1 (5 bases). The TCR comes from an adult man with Graves' hyperthyroidism. The DNA of the CDR3 is TGCAGTGCTAGAGATATCAGGGCCCTCAACTCCTACGAGCAGTACTTC. Protein product: CSARDIRALNSYEQYF.